These 19 T cell receptor beta chains originate from one sample sequenced in a study of blood T cells in healthy people across ages. PCR was performed a second time for 7 to 11 cycles using a sample-barcoded 5' primer and a J-beta primer mix. One entry per CDR3 protein results from TCRdb running MiXCR on the 5' RACE reads. The table records roughly 1.6 million distinct CDR3 sequences, about 35% of them present only once. Sequences were obtained from blood. These receptors came from a woman in her thirties in good health.

This chain connects TRBV28 to TRBJ1-2; D unclear. Germline assignment: CDR1 MDHEN and CDR2 SYDVKM. Trimming removed 1 base from V and 7 bases from J, with 10 bases in between. This CDR3 contains 13 residues. The CDR3 sequence is CASSLSGVRGYTF. CDR3 coding DNA: TGTGCCAGCAGTTTATCCGGGGTCCGTGGCTACACCTTC.

This chain links TRBV4-1 with TRBJ2-7; 8 positions agree with TRBD1. This CDR3 is built from 16 residues. V gave up 1 base and J gave up 1 base; unmatched junction bases: 6. Germline loops: CDR1 MGHRA, CDR2 YSYEKL. The CDR3 DNA sequence: TGCGCCAGCAGCCAAGTGCAGGGGGCGAATTCCTACGAGCAGTACTTC. Its protein product is CASSQVQGANSYEQYF.

This clonotype has only a few counts. The chain uses TRBV4-1 and TRBJ2-1; D might be TRBD1 (7 bases). Germline lookup yields CDR1 MGHRA and CDR2 YSYEKL. Trimming shortened V by 3 bases and J by 5 bases, and 17 bases separated the two germline ends. The CDR3 runs 16 residues. The CDR3: CASSHHYTGEDNEQFF. The CDR3 region has the DNA TGCGCCAGCAGCCACCATTACACAGGGGAGGACAATGAGCAGTTCTTC.

The chain combines TRBV20-1 with TRBJ2-1; tentatively, D is TRBD2 (6 bases). The V end lost 5 bases, the J end lost 2 bases, and 16 bases lay between the germline ends. The germline V gene encodes CDR1 DFQATT and CDR2 SNEGSKA (reference sequence). This CDR3 is 15 amino acids long. CDR3 nucleotide sequence: TGCAGTGCTGGTCGGGACTTGCTCACCTACAATGAGCAGTTCTTC. Protein sequence: CSAGRDLLTYNEQFF.

For this clonotype: A much larger clone differs from this one at a single base, so this may be a read error. The rearrangement links TRBV4-2 to TRBJ2-3; D may match TRBD1 or TRBD2 (5 bases each). Germline CDR1 is LGHNA and CDR2 is YNFKEQ. The CDR3 totals 15 residues. CDR3 nucleotides: TGTGCCAGCAGCCCCGGTTTGGGGGAAACAGATACGCGGTATTTT. It codes for CASSPGLGETDTRYF.

This clonotype was counted only a few times. The CDR3, as DNA: TGTGCCAGCAGCCGAGTAAAAGGGTTGGGGAATGAGACCCAGTACTTC. Amino acid sequence: CASSRVKGLGNETQYF. The genes are TRBV7-9 and TRBJ2-5, with D unresolved. The V gene lost 5 bases and the J gene lost 5 bases, with 21 bases spanning the gap. Germline-derived CDR1 and CDR2 are SEHNR and FQNEAQ (reference sequence). This CDR3 has 16 residues.

Note on this clonotype: One junction end does not reproduce the germline sequence, and a read error may be involved. V gene TRBV27 combines with J gene TRBJ1-5; D is perhaps TRBD1 (6 bases). Germline V gene data show CDR1 as MNHEY and CDR2 as SMNVEV (reference sequence). The CDR3 extends over 16 amino acids. The DNA of the CDR3 is TGTGCCAGCAGTTTTACAGGGTCCATTAGCAATCGGCCCCAGCATTTT. Protein sequence: CASSFTGSISNRPQHF.

This clonotype was seen a handful of times. This chain joins TRBV12-3 or TRBV12-4 and TRBJ2-7; D remains ambiguous. CDR3 length: 13 amino acids. V gave up 3 bases and J gave up 5 bases, with 11 bases separating them. The CDR3: CASSLDLPDEQYF. CDR3 nucleotides: TGTGCCAGCAGTTTGGACCTGCCTGACGAGCAGTACTTC.

The chain uses TRBV20-1 and TRBJ2-7; TRBD2 matches at 8 bases. CDR3 length equals 15 residues. Germline V gene lookup returns CDR1 DFQATT and CDR2 SNEGSKA (reference sequence). V was pared by 1 base and J by 2 bases, with 7 bases of the junction left unmatched. The CDR3 reads CSARGRLAPTYEQYF. The CDR3 bases are TGCAGTGCTAGAGGCCGACTAGCGCCCACCTACGAGCAGTACTTC.

In this sample, this clonotype turned up many times. The chain has TRBV20-1 and TRBJ2-1, with D unclear. CDR1 is DFQATT, CDR2 SNEGSKA, per germline (reference sequence). The CDR3 runs to 15 residues. The V end was cut by 6 bases, the J end by 1 base, with 16 bases between. CDR3 bases: TGCAGTGCCACACCCCTAGGGATATCCTACAATGAGCAGTTCTTC. Translated, it gives CSATPLGISYNEQFF.

This clonotype showed up just a few times. The chain combines TRBV20-1 with TRBJ2-7; tentatively, D is TRBD2 (6 bases). Germline loops: CDR1 DFQATT, CDR2 SNEGSKA (reference sequence). V was trimmed by 0 bases and J by 4 bases, leaving 13 bases between them. CDR3 length: 14 residues. CDR3 DNA: TGCAGTGCTAGAGACCCGGGAGAATCGTACGAGCAGTACTTC. Protein sequence: CSARDPGESYEQYF.

In this sample, this clonotype turned up a few times. The V gene is TRBV20-1, the J gene TRBJ2-5, with D uncertain. Germline CDR1 and CDR2: DFQATT and SNEGSKA (reference sequence). Trimming took off 7 bases at V and 2 bases at J, with 5 bases between the two ends. This CDR3 has 10 residues. As DNA, the CDR3 is TGCAGTGATAAACAAGAGACCCAGTACTTC. Amino acids: CSDKQETQYF.

This clonotype has just a few counts. V gene TRBV9 combines with J gene TRBJ2-5; possibly TRBD1 for D (6 bases). The V and J ends lost 0 bases and 2 bases respectively, with 11 bases between them. Per the germline V gene, CDR1 is SGDLS and CDR2 is YYNGEE. This CDR3 region has 15 residues. The CDR3 reads CASSVGGPRQETQYF. The CDR3 nucleotides read TGTGCCAGCAGCGTAGGGGGGCCGCGACAAGAGACCCAGTACTTC.

This clonotype was seen a few times. The chain links TRBV7-3 to TRBJ2-1; TRBD1 might be the D (5 bases). The CDR3 sequence is 16 residues long. V was trimmed by 11 bases and J by 6 bases, leaving 26 bases between them. Germline-derived CDR1 and CDR2 are SGHTA and FQGTGA. The CDR3, as DNA: TGTGCCTACAGCTTATGGAGCCAGGGCCAGGGCAATGAGCAGTTCTTC. Its protein product is CAYSLWSQGQGNEQFF.

V usage is TRBV6-5 and J usage is TRBJ1-2, with D uncertain. V was clipped by 6 bases and J by 6 bases, with 20 bases between them. CDR3 length: 15 residues. Germline assignment: CDR1 MNHEY and CDR2 SVGAGI. The CDR3 DNA sequence: TGTGCCAGCAGCCTAACAAATGGTGGGGTAAATGGCTACACCTTC. It translates to CASSLTNGGVNGYTF.

On this clonotype itself: This may arise from a read error, as a much more abundant clone is one base away. The genes are TRBV29-1 and TRBJ2-3; maybe TRBD2 (5 bases). CDR3 length: 12 residues. Germline values: CDR1 SQVTM, CDR2 ANQGSEA. The CDR3: CSVVASQDTRYF. CDR3 in DNA: TGCAGCGTTGTGGCTAGCCAAGATACGCGGTATTTT.

This clonotype was picked up one time. An end of the junction differs from the germline gene, which may be a read error. V usage is TRBV7-8 and J usage is TRBJ2-2; a possible D gene is TRBD1 (6 bases). CDR1 SGHVS and CDR2 FQNEAQ come from the germline V gene. This CDR3 has 17 amino acids. This CDR3 is CASSLPLAGARTGELFF. The CDR3 DNA follows: TGTGCTAGCAGCCTCCCCTTGGCAGGGGCACGCACCGGGGAGCTGTTTTTT.

V is TRBV27 and J is TRBJ2-3, with 9 bases fitting TRBD2. Losses at the gene ends were 3 bases for V and 9 bases for J; bases not matched to a gene: 10. The CDR3 covers 15 residues. Germline CDR1 MNHEY, CDR2 SMNVEV (reference sequence). CDR3 loop: CASSLTLAGAHTQYF. CDR3 bases: TGTGCCAGCAGTTTGACTTTAGCGGGAGCGCACACGCAGTATTTT.

This chain uses TRBV30 with TRBJ2-7; 10 nucleotides agree with TRBD2. Per the germline V gene, CDR1 is GTSNPN and CDR2 is SVGIG (reference sequence). CDR3 length: 13 amino acids. With 7 bases clipped from V and 0 bases from J, the junction kept 3 bases outside the gene matches. The CDR3 spells CALRTSGSYEQYF. CDR3 coding DNA: TGTGCCTTACGGACTAGCGGCTCCTACGAGCAGTACTTC.